This T cell receptor (beta chain) was found in a study of CD8 T cells in ankylosing spondylitis (dated by TCRdb to between 2016 and 2019). For context, the study as a whole: To find TCR variants linked to disease, the study profiled T cell receptor beta repertoires in ankylosing spondylitis patients and healthy donors. Peripheral blood was sampled, and synovial fluid was additionally collected from ankylosing spondylitis patients. The whole study cohort included over a hundred healthy donors and 25 ankylosing spondylitis patients.

The CDR3 spans 11 residues, from the cysteine through the phenylalanine. Just the 33-base CDR3 DNA is kept, in frame starting at base 1. V is shortened by 4 bases, J by 6 bases, and the region joining them spans 5 bases. The germline V gene provides CDR1 ENHRY and CDR2 SYGVKD. These reads were obtained on an Illumina HiSeq 2500. Quantitative 5'-RACE with molecular barcodes was the method used to prepare the TCR beta libraries. From the authors' description of their analysis: Disease-linked TCR variants were identified with a new computational method built on a probabilistic model of VDJ rearrangement. TCRdb handled the public reads itself, with Q25 trimming in fastp and clone calling in MiXCR, and kept productive beta chains. Rows are unified per CDR3 protein, each entry keeping the most common DNA and genes. TCRdb's processing, not the authors' own work, is the source of the V and J calls. The sample data list 700,000 to 850,000 distinct CDR3 sequences, and 12% of these were observed just once. Together, the top ten hold around 0.51% of the sample.

This clonotype showed up many times. This receptor's antigen is unknown. The sample holds no much larger clone one base away, and base qualities are not on file. Points the paper makes about the study in general: The disease-linked clones showed a CD8+ phenotype and occurred at relatively low frequencies in peripheral blood. A TCR beta motif of fewer than 10 highly homologous amino acid variants appeared characteristic of blood from ankylosing spondylitis patients. Some TCR beta motif variants had previously been reported in synovial fluid and blood of reactive arthritis patients, which suggested common disease-initiation mechanisms. The disease-linked clones were reported as significantly enriched in matched synovial fluid samples from ankylosing spondylitis patients.

The sequence joins TRBV10-3 to TRBJ2-3, with the D gene not confidently named. The clonotype was recovered from a male donor with ankylosing spondylitis. The sample consisted of blood, either unsorted or a sorted T cell fraction (not recorded which). The DNA sequence follows: TGTGCCATCAGTGCTGTGGATACGCAGTATTTT. This yields the protein CAISAVDTQYF.